Included here is one TCR beta chain sequence, with context. The antigen remains undetermined. The PCR ran on 60 Vbeta and 13 Jbeta primers. TCRdb's table, derived via immunoSEQ multiplex PCR, lists solely in-frame clones and lacks some. In the table there are 130,000 or so clones, about 79% of which are singletons. Germline V lookup: CDR1 SGHNT, CDR2 YYREEE (reference sequence). This CDR3 is 15 amino acids long. Between the trimmed V and J ends, which lost 5 bases and 1 base, there was a span of 12 bases. The record originates from a study of cytomegalovirus exposure and HLA in healthy donors. Overall study results and limits: One cluster of highly shared sequence variants probably arose as a sequencing artifact. It was reported in a later analysis that an Asian-associated ancestry cluster showed fewer N-insertions than the approximately 670-donor mean. Published work reported that the classifier diagnosed cytomegalovirus status with high specificity and sensitivity. Later genetic work tied a missense DCLRE1C variant to beta-chain V and J trimming.

The chain is built from TRBV5-4 and TRBJ2-2, with D possibly TRBD1 on 6 matching bases. The sequence was collected from a female donor in good health and CMV-seropositive. The sample consisted of PBMCs. The CDR3 coding sequence is TGTGCCAGCAGACTGGACAGAAGGAACACCGGGGAGCTGTTTTTT. Amino acids: CASRLDRRNTGELFF.